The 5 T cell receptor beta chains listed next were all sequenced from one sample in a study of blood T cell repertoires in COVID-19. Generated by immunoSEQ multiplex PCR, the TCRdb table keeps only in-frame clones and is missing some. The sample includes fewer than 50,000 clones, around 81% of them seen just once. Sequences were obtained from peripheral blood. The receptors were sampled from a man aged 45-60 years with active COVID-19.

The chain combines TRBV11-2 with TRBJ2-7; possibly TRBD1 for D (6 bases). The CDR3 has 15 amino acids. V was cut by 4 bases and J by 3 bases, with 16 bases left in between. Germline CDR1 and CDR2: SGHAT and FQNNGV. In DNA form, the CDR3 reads TGTGCCAGCAGCTGGACCCGGGACACCCACTACGAGCAGTACTTC. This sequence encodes CASSWTRDTHYEQYF.

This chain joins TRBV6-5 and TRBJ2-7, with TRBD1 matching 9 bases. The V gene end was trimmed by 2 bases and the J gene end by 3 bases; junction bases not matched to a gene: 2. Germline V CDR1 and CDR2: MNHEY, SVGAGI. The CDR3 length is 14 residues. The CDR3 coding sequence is TGTGCCAGCAGTTACGGGACAGGGCTCTACGAGCAGTACTTC. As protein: CASSYGTGLYEQYF.

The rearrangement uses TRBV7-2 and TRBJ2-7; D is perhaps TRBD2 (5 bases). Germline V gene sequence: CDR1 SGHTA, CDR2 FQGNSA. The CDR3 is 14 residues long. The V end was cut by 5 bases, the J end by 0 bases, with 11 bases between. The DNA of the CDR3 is TGTGCCAGCAGCCCCACCGAGGGCTCCTACGAGCAGTACTTC. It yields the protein CASSPTEGSYEQYF. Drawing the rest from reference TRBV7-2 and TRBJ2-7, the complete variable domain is GAGVSQSPSNKVTEKGKDVELRCDPISGHTALYWYRQSLGQGLEFLIYFQGNSAPDKSGLPSDRFSAERTGGSVSTLTIQRTQQEDSAVYLCASSPTEGSYEQYFGPGTRLTVT.

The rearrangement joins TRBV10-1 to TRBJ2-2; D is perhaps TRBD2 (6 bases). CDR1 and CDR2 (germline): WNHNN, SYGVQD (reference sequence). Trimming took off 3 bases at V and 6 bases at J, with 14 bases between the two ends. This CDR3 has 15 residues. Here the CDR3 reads CASSDHPWGAGELFF. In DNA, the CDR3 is TGCGCCAGCAGTGACCATCCATGGGGGGCCGGGGAGCTGTTTTTT.

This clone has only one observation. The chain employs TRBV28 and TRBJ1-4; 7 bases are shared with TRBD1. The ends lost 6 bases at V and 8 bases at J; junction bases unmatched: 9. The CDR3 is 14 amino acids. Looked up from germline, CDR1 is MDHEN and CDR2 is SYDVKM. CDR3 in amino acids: CASRQGVGREKLFF. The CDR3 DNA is TGTGCCAGCAGGCAGGGGGTAGGTAGAGAAAAACTGTTTTTT.